This is a list of T cell receptor beta chains from one sample in a study of PD-L1 blockade in urothelial cancer. This table comes from immunoSEQ multiplex PCR, and its TCRdb copy is limited to in-frame clones, with some not included. The table includes some 32,000 clones, roughly 88% detected once. The sample consisted of PBMCs, taken around atezolizumab (anti-PD-L1) treatment. The receptors here all came from a man in his 60s with urothelial cancer. The CDR3 runs from the conserved cysteine through the conserved F or W. D genes are given only for firm matches. Clone size, where shown, is once, few, many, or a class for clones that have expanded.

V	J	size	D	DNA	CDR3
TRBV27	TRBJ1-2	few	NA	TGTGCCAGTACCCCCGGATCAGGGTTATGGACCTTC	CASTPGSGLWTF
TRBV5-3	TRBJ2-2	few	TRBD1	TGTGCCAGAAGCCCACAGGGGGCGAGGGTCGGGGAGCTGTTTTTT	CARSPQGARVGELFF
TRBV21-1	TRBJ1-5	once	NA	TGTGCCAGCAGCAAAGAGCGGATAGAATCCAATTCAGATAGCAATCAGCCCCAGCATTTT	CASSKERIESNSDSNQPQHF
TRBV6-9	TRBJ1-2	NA	NA	TGTGCCAGCAGTTATACCCAAGGGCAGGACAACTCTAACTATGGCTACACCTTC	CASSYTQGQDNSNYGYTF
TRBV7-2	TRBJ2-7	NA	TRBD1	TGTGCCAGCAGTCGACAGGGTCGCGAGCAGTACTTC	CASSRQGREQYF
TRBV2	TRBJ2-7	NA	NA	TGTGCCAGCACGGGGGACGCCTACGAGCAGTACTTC	CASTGDAYEQYF
TRBV4-1	TRBJ1-5	NA	NA	TGCGCCAGCAGCCAATGGGGACTAGGGCCCCAGCATTTT	CASSQWGLGPQHF
TRBV5-3	TRBJ1-5	NA	NA	TGTGCCAGAAGCTGGGAGGGAGGGGCGGAGGGCAATCAGCCCCAGCATTTT	CARSWEGGAEGNQPQHF
TRBV4-1	TRBJ1-1	NA	NA	TGCGCCAGCAGCCGGGACACCGCGATGAACACTGAAGCTTTCTTT	CASSRDTAMNTEAFF
TRBV11-2	TRBJ1-1	NA	NA	TGTGCCAGCGGGACTAGTGTGGCTGAAGCTTTCTTT	CASGTSVAEAFF
TRBV14	TRBJ2-2	NA	NA	TGTGCCAGCAGCCAACGTCGGCCGGGGTTGGTCCGGGAGCTGTTTTTT	CASSQRRPGLVRELFF
TRBV7-9	TRBJ2-3	NA	TRBD2	TGTGCCAGCAGCGGACTAGCGGGAGCTGTAGATACGCAGTATTTT	CASSGLAGAVDTQYF
TRBV7-6	TRBJ2-1	NA	NA	TGTGCCAGCAGCTTAGCAGGGGAAGGTAACAATGAGCAGTTCTTC	CASSLAGEGNNEQFF
TRBV11-1	TRBJ2-7	NA	TRBD1	TGTGCCAGCAGCGCCCGTGGGCGGGACAGGCCCTACGAGCAGTACTTC	CASSARGRDRPYEQYF
TRBV2	TRBJ1-2	NA	NA	TGTGCCAGCAGTGGGAACAGGGACTATGGCTACACCTTC	CASSGNRDYGYTF
TRBV30	TRBJ2-3	NA	TRBD1	TGTGCCTGGAGTGTACAGGGGGCAGATACGCAGTATTTT	CAWSVQGADTQYF
TRBV5-1	TRBJ2-7	NA	NA	TGCGCCAGCAGCTTGAATTCGGTTTCCTACGAGCAGTACTTC	CASSLNSVSYEQYF
TRBV6-5	TRBJ1-5	NA	TRBD1	TGTGCCAGCAGAAGACAGGGGGCTAGCAATCAGCCCCAGCATTTT	CASRRQGASNQPQHF
TRBV5-8	TRBJ1-1	NA	TRBD1	TGTGCCAGCAGCCCCCTGTGGACAGGGGGAATTGTGTGGAACACTGAAGCTTTCTTT	CASSPLWTGGIVWNTEAFF
TRBV28	TRBJ2-1	once	TRBD1	TGTGCCAGCAGTAAAATCGGCGACAGGGGGCCCTACAATGAGCAGTTCTTC	CASSKIGDRGPYNEQFF
TRBV4-1	TRBJ2-2	once	TRBD2	TGCGCCAGCAGCCAGGAGGGGACTAGCGGGAACACCGGGGAGCTGTTTTTT	CASSQEGTSGNTGELFF
TRBV11-2	TRBJ2-7	NA	TRBD2	TGTGCCAGCAGCTCCTGGACTAGCGGCGAGCAGTACTTC	CASSSWTSGEQYF
TRBV5-4	TRBJ2-2	NA	TRBD1	TGTGCCAGCAGCACCCCGACAGGGTTCGACACCGGGGAGCTGTTTTTT	CASSTPTGFDTGELFF
TRBV19	TRBJ1-1	NA	NA	TGTGCCAGTAGTACGGGACTGGGGAACACTGAAGCTTTCTTT	CASSTGLGNTEAFF
TRBV4-1	TRBJ2-3	NA	TRBD1	TGCGCCAGCAGTCTTGGACAGGGGCACACAGATACGCAGTATTTT	CASSLGQGHTDTQYF
TRBV6-5	TRBJ2-1	NA	TRBD2	TGTGCCAGCAGTTACACGGGACTAGCGGGGGCCAATGAGCAGTTCTTC	CASSYTGLAGANEQFF
TRBV18	TRBJ1-5	NA	NA	TGTGCCAGCTCACCTACGAGTTTTAGCAATCAGCCCCAGCATTTT	CASSPTSFSNQPQHF
TRBV5-1	TRBJ2-7	NA	NA	TGCGCCAGCAGCTTGGGCGGAAGCCTCTACGAGCAGTACTTC	CASSLGGSLYEQYF
TRBV19	TRBJ1-2	NA	NA	TGTGCCAGTAGTATCCAACAGGGAAGCGGTGGCTACACCTTC	CASSIQQGSGGYTF
TRBV14	TRBJ2-1	NA	TRBD2	TGTGCCAGCAGCCAACGACTAGCGGGAGGGTACAATGAGCAGTTCTTC	CASSQRLAGGYNEQFF
TRBV10-2	TRBJ2-1	few	NA	TGCGCCAGCAGGCCGGGAATTAGAGACAATGAGCAGTTCTTC	CASRPGIRDNEQFF
TRBV2	TRBJ1-5	NA	NA	TGTGCCAGCAACCCTAAGGGGGGGGGCAATCAGCCCCAGCATTTT	CASNPKGGGNQPQHF
TRBV10-3	TRBJ1-2	few	NA	TGTGCCTCCTCGGAGGGGTTTGGTAACTATGGCTACACCTTC	CASSEGFGNYGYTF
TRBV21-1	TRBJ1-1	NA	NA	TGTGCCAGCAGCAATATAGGACAGGGGGTATGGAATAACACTGAAGCTTTCTTT	CASSNIGQGVWNNTEAFF
TRBV6-1	TRBJ2-7	NA	NA	TGTGCCAGCAGTGAACAGGTCCAAACCTACGAGCAGTACTTC	CASSEQVQTYEQYF
TRBV14	TRBJ2-2	NA	TRBD2	TGTGCCAGCAGCCAAGGCTTCCGGCTGGGGGGGAGCACCGGGGAGCTGTTTTTT	CASSQGFRLGGSTGELFF
TRBV7-2	TRBJ1-1	NA	NA	TGTGCCAGCAGCGCCACAGTCGGCGTTCGAGCTTTCTTT	CASSATVGVRAFF
TRBV5-1	TRBJ2-7	NA	TRBD2	TGCGCCAGCAGCTTGGAGGTAGCGGGAATGGGGTCCTACGAGCAGTACTTC	CASSLEVAGMGSYEQYF
TRBV30	TRBJ1-3	NA	NA	TGTGCCTGGAACACAGCTACCTCTGGAAACACCATATATTTT	CAWNTATSGNTIYF
TRBV20-1	TRBJ2-1	NA	NA	TGCAGTGCTCCTGCGGACAATGAGCAGTTCTTC	CSAPADNEQFF
TRBV6-6	TRBJ2-5	NA	NA	TGTGCCAGCAGTTACTCCGGGACACAAGAGACCCAGTACTTC	CASSYSGTQETQYF
TRBV4-3	TRBJ2-6	NA	NA	TGCGCCAGCAGCCAAGATTGGGGCAGGGGTTCTGGGGCCAACGTCCTGACTTTC	CASSQDWGRGSGANVLTF